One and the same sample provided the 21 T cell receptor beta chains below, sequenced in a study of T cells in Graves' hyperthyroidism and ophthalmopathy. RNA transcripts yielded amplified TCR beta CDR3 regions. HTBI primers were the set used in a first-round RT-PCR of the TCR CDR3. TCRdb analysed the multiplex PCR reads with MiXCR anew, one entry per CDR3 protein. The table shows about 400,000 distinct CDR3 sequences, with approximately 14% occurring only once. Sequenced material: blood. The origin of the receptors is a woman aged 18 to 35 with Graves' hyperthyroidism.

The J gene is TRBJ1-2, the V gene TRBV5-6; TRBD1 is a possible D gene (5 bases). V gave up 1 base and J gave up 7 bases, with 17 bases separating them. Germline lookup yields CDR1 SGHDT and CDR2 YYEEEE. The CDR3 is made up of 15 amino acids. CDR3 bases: TGTGCCAGCAGCTTGTCCCGGGACGGGACTCTTGGCTACACCTTC. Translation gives CASSLSRDGTLGYTF.

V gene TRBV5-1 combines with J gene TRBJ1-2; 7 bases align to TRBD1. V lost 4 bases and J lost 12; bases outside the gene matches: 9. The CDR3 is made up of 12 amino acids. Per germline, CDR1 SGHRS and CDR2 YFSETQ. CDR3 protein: CASSVDRTLNTF. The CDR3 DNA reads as TGCGCCAGCAGCGTGGACAGGACTTTAAACACCTTC.

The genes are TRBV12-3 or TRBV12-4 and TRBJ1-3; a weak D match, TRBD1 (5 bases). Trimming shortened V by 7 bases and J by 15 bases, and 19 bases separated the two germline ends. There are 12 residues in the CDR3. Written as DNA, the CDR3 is TGTGCCAGCAACCGGGACGGCGCGACCGGATATTTT. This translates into CASNRDGATGYF.

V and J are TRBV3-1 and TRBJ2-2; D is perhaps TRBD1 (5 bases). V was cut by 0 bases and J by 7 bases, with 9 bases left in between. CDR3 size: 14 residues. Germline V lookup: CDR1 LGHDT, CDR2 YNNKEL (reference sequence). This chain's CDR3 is CASSQEAGYGELFF. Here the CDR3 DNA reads TGTGCCAGCAGCCAAGAGGCAGGGTACGGGGAGCTGTTTTTT.

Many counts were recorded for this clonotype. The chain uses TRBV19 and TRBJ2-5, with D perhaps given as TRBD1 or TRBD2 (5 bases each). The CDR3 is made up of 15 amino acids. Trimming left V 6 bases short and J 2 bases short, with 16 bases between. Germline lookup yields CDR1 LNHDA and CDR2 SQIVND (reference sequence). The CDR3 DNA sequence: TGTGCCAGTAGGACGGCCGGGACCTTACAAGAGACCCAGTACTTC. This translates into CASRTAGTLQETQYF.

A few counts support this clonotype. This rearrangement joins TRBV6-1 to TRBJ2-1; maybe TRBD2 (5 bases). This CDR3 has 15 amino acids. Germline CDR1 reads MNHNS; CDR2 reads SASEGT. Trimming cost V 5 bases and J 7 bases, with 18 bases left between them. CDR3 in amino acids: CASSPSDSARNEQFF. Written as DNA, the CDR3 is TGTGCCAGCAGTCCCTCGGACTCAGCGCGTAATGAGCAGTTCTTC.

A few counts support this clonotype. For the CDR3, the DNA is TGTGCCAGCAGTTACGGGGGGGCCTTCAATGAGCAGTTCTTC. Translated, it gives CASSYGGAFNEQFF. This chain joins TRBV6-5 and TRBJ2-1, with a tentative D call TRBD2 (7 bases). The germline V gene has CDR1 MNHEY and CDR2 SVGAGI. V lost 2 bases to trimming and J lost 6 bases, with 11 bases between them. The CDR3 has 14 residues.

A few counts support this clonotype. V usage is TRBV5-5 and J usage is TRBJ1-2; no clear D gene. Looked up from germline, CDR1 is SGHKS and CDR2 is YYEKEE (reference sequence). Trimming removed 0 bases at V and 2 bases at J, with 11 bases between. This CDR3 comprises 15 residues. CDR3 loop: CASSLEGRLNYGYTF. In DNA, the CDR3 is TGTGCCAGCAGCTTGGAAGGACGGCTGAACTATGGCTACACCTTC. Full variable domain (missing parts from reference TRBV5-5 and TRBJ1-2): DAGVTQSPTHLIKTRGQQVTLRCSPISGHKSVSWYQQVLGQGPQFIFQYYEKEERGRGNFPDRFSARQFPNYSSELNVNALLLGDSALYLCASSLEGRLNYGYTFGSGTRLTVV.

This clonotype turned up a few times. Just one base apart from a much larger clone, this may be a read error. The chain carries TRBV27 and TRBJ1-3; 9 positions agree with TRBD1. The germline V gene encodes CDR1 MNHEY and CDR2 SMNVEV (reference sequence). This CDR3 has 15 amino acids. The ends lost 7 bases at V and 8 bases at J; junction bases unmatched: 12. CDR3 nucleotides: TGTGCCAGCAATTCGGGACAGGGCAGAACGGACACCATATATTTT. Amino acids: CASNSGQGRTDTIYF.

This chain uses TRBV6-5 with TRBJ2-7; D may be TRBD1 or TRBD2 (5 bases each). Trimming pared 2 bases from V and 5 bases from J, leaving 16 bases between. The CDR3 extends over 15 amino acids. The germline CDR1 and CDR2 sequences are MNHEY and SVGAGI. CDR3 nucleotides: TGTGCCAGCAGTTACGGTACCGGGACGGGGAACGAGCAGTACTTC. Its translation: CASSYGTGTGNEQYF.

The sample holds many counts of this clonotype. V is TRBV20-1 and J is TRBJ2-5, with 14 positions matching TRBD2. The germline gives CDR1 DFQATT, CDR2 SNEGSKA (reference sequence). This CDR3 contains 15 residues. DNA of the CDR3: TGCATCGCCGGGACTAGCGGGAGTAGCTTAGAGACCCAGTACTTC. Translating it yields CIAGTSGSSLETQYF.

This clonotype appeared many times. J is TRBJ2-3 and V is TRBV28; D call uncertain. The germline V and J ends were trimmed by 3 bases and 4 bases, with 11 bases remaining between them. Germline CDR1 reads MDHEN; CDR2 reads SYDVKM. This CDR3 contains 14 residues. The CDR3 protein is CASSFLHISDTQYF. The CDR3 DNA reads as TGTGCCAGCAGTTTCTTACATATTTCAGATACGCAGTATTTT.

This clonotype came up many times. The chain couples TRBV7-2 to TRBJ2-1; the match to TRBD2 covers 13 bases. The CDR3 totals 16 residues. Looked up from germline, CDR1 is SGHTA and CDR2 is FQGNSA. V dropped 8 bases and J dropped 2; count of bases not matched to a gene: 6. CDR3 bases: TGTGCCAGCTACAGGACTAGCGGGGGCCCCTACAATGAGCAGTTCTTC. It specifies CASYRTSGGPYNEQFF.

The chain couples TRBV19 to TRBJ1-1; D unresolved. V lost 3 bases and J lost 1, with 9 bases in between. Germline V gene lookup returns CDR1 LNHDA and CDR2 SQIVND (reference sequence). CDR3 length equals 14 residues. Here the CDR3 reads CASSIQVSNTEAFF. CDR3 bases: TGTGCCAGTAGTATCCAAGTGTCGAACACTGAAGCTTTCTTT.

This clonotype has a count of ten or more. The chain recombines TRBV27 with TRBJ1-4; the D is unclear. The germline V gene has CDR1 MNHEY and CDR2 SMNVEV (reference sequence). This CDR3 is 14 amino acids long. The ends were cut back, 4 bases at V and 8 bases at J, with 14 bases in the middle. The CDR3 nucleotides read TGTGCCAGCAGTTCCCCGCGGCCTGGGGAAAAACTGTTTTTT. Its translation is CASSSPRPGEKLFF.

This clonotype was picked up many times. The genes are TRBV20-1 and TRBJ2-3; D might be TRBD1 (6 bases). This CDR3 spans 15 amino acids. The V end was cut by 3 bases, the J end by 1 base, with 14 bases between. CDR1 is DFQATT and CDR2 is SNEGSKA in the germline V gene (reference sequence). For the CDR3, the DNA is TGCAGTGCTAGGAACAGGGTAGGGGGCACAGATACGCAGTATTTT. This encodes CSARNRVGGTDTQYF.

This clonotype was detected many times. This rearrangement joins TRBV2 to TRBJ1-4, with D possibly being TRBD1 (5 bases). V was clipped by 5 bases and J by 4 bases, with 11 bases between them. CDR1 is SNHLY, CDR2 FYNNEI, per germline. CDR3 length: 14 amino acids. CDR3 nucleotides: TGTGCCAGCAGTTCCGGGACGGATAATGAAAAACTGTTTTTT. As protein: CASSSGTDNEKLFF.

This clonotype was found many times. CDR3 region: CASSLRAGTNTEAFF. The CDR3 nucleotides read TGTGCCAGCAGCTTACGGGCAGGGACGAACACTGAAGCTTTCTTT. V gene TRBV7-2 combines with J gene TRBJ1-1; a weak D match, TRBD1 (5 bases). There are 15 residues in the CDR3. The V end lost 2 bases, the J end lost 1 base, and 11 bases lay between the germline ends. Looked up from germline, CDR1 is SGHTA and CDR2 is FQGNSA.

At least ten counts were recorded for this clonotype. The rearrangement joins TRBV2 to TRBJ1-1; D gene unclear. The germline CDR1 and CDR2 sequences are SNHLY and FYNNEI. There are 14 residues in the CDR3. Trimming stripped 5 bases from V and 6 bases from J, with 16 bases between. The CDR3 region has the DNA TGTGCCAGCAGTCGAAATACGGACGTCGCTGAAGCTTTCTTT. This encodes CASSRNTDVAEAFF.

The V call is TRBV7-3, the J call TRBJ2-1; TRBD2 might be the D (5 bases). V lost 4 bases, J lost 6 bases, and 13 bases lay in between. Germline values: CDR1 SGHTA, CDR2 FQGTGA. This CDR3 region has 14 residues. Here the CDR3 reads CASSSLDSTNEQFF. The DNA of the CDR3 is TGTGCCAGCAGCTCATTGGACTCGACCAATGAGCAGTTCTTC.

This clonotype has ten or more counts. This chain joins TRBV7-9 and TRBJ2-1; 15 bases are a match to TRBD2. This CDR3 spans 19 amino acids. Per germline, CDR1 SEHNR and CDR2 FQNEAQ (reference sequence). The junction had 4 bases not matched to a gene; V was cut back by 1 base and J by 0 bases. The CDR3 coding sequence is TGTGCCAGCAGCTTAGGGACTAGCGGGAGGGTGGGCTCCTACAATGAGCAGTTCTTC. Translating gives CASSLGTSGRVGSYNEQFF.